This TCR beta chain was recovered during a study of blood T cells in healthy people across ages. A second PCR, run for roughly 7 to 12 cycles, used a sample-barcoded 5' primer plus a J-beta primer mix. TCRdb re-analysed the 5' RACE reads in MiXCR, keeping a single row per CDR3 protein. Here the sample spans some 800,000 distinct CDR3 sequences, around 45% being singletons. CDR1 is SNHLY and CDR2 is FYNNEI in the germline V gene. The CDR3 covers 14 residues. With 7 bases removed from V and 0 bases from J, the gap between germline ends came to 12 bases. The sample, about 9.2 milliliters of peripheral blood, was drawn from each donor. This clonotype was detected only a few times. The target antigen is unknown. Overall study findings and caveats: Unsorted PBMC material precluded a definitive naive versus antigen-experienced comparison. Estimates of total diversity, which came from one million sequenced T cells, were considered to be underestimates.

The chain combines TRBV2 with TRBJ2-5; a possible D gene is TRBD1 (7 bases). The sample comprised blood. This receptor was identified in a man between 60 and 75 years old in good health. In nucleotides, the CDR3 is TGTGCCAGCATGGAGGGGGCCAACCAAGAGACCCAGTACTTC. This codes for CASMEGANQETQYF.